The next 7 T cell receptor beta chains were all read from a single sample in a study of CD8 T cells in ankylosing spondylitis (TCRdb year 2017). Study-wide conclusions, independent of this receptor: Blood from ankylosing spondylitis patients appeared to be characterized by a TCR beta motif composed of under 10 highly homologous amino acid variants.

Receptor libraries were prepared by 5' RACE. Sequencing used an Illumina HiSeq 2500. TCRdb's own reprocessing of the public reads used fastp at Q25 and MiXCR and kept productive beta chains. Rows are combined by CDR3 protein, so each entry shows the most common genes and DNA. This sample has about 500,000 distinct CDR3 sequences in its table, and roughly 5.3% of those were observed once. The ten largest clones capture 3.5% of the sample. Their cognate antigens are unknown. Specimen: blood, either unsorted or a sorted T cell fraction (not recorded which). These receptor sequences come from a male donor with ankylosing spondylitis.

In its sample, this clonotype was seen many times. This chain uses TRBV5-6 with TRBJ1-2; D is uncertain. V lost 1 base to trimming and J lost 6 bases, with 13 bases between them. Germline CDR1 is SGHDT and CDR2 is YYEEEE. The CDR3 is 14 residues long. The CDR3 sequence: CASSLRFEEDGYTF. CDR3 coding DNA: TGTGCCAGCAGCTTGCGATTTGAGGAGGATGGCTACACCTTC. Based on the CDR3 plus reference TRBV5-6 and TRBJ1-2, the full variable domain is DAGVTQSPTHLIKTRGQQVTLRCSPKSGHDTVSWYQQALGQGPQFIFQYYEEEERQRGNFPDRFSGHQFPNYSSELNVNALLLGDSALYLCASSLRFEEDGYTFGSGTRLTVV.

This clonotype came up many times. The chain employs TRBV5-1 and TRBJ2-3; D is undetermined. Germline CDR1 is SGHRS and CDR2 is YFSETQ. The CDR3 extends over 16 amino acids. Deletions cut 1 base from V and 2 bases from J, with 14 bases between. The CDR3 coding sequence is TGCGCCAGCAGCTTGTTTTCTGTAGGAACCACAGATACGCAGTATTTT. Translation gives CASSLFSVGTTDTQYF.

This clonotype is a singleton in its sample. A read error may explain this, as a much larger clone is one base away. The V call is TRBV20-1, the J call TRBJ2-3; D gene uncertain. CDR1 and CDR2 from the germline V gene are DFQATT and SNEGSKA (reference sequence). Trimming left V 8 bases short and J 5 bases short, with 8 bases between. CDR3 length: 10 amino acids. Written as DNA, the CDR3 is TGCAGTCCCTTGAGAGATACGCAGTATTTT. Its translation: CSPLRDTQYF.

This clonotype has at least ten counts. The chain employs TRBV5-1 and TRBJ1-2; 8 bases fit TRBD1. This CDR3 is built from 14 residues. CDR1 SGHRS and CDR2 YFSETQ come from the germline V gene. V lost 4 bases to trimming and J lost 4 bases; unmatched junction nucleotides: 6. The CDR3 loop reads CASSPDRAPYGYTF. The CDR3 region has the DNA TGCGCCAGCAGCCCGGACAGGGCTCCCTATGGCTACACCTTC.

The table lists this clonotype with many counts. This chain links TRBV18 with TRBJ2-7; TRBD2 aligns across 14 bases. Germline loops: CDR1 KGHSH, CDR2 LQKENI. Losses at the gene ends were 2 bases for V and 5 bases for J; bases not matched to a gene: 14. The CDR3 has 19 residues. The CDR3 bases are TGTGCCAGCTCACCAGGGACTAGCGGGAGTTGGCCCTGGAACGACGAGCAGTACTTC. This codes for CASSPGTSGSWPWNDEQYF.

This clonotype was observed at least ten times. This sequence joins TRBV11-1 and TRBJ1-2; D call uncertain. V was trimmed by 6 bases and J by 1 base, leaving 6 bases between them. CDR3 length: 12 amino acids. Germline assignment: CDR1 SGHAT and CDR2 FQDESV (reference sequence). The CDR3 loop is CASSAVNYGYTF. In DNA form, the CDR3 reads TGTGCCAGCAGTGCAGTTAACTATGGCTACACCTTC.

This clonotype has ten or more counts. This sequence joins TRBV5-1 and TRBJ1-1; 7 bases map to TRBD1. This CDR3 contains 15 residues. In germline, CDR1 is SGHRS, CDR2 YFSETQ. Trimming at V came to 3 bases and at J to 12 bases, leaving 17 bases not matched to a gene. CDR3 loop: CASSSTGQFGTKPFF. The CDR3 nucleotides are TGCGCCAGCAGCTCTACGGGACAGTTTGGGACTAAACCTTTCTTT.